A single sample gave rise to the 20 T cell receptor beta chains below, sequenced in a study of blood T cell repertoires in COVID-19. Sequenced by immunoSEQ multiplex PCR; TCRdb stores in-frame clones only, minus some. The repertoire holds 250,000 to 300,000 clones, with approximately 91% as singletons. Sequenced sample: PBMCs or T cells enriched from blood (not recorded which). The receptors derive from a woman aged 40 to 49 with acute COVID-19.

CDR3 loop: CATSWSRSSYNSPLHF. Written as DNA, the CDR3 is TGTGCCACCAGTTGGTCCCGCAGCTCCTATAATTCACCCCTCCACTTT. The rearrangement joins TRBV24-1 to TRBJ1-6, with unresolved D. V was cut by 6 bases and J by 0 bases, with 11 bases left in between. Germline V gene lookup returns CDR1 KGHDR and CDR2 SFDVKD. The CDR3 runs to 16 residues.

The chain is built from TRBV15 and TRBJ1-4, with TRBD1 matching 8 bases. The germline gives CDR1 LNHNV, CDR2 YYDKDF (reference sequence). With V trimmed by 0 bases and J by 3 bases, 3 bases remained unmatched. The CDR3 is made up of 16 amino acids. CDR3 in DNA: TGTGCCACCAGCAGAGATCTGGGACAGGCTAATGAAAAACTGTTTTTT. Its protein product is CATSRDLGQANEKLFF.

The rearrangement joins TRBV19 to TRBJ1-2; TRBD1 aligns across 8 bases. The CDR3 extends over 13 amino acids. The germline V gene has CDR1 LNHDA and CDR2 SQIVND (reference sequence). V shed 5 bases, J shed 6 bases, and the junction held 5 bases outside the gene matches. The CDR3 DNA reads TGTGCCAGTAGTCTCCGGGACAGGAATGGCTACACCTTC. Protein sequence: CASSLRDRNGYTF.

This chain joins TRBV12-5 and TRBJ2-1, with D possibly being TRBD2 (7 bases). The CDR3 loop spans 14 amino acids. Deletions cut 6 bases from V and 5 bases from J, with 14 bases between. Germline lookup yields CDR1 LGHNT and CDR2 FRNRAP. The CDR3 spells CASGPSGGDNEQFF. As DNA, the CDR3 is TGTGCTAGTGGACCCTCGGGGGGCGACAATGAGCAGTTCTTC.

The gene calls are TRBV5-6 and TRBJ2-7; perhaps TRBD2 as D (7 bases). CDR3 length equals 13 residues. The V end lost 5 bases, the J end lost 4 bases, and 13 bases lay between the germline ends. Germline V gives CDR1 SGHDT, CDR2 YYEEEE. The CDR3 coding sequence is TGTGCCAGCAGTCCGGGGGGCTGGTACGAGCAGTACTTC. Its translation: CASSPGGWYEQYF.

This rearrangement joins TRBV6-1 to TRBJ1-5, with a tentative D call TRBD1 (6 bases). Germline V gene lookup returns CDR1 MNHNS and CDR2 SASEGT. With 3 bases removed from V and 4 bases from J, the gap between germline ends came to 13 bases. CDR3 length equals 15 residues. This CDR3 is CASSDTGQVNQPQHF. CDR3 in DNA: TGTGCCAGCAGTGATACAGGGCAAGTAAATCAGCCCCAGCATTTT.

The CDR3 sequence is CASSQGLAGPGTDTQYF. CDR3 sequence (DNA): TGTGCCAGCAGCCAGGGACTAGCGGGCCCCGGCACAGATACGCAGTATTTT. The chain carries TRBV7-9 and TRBJ2-3; TRBD2 matches at 12 bases. CDR3 length equals 17 residues. Germline CDR1 SEHNR, CDR2 FQNEAQ (reference sequence). Germline trimming cut 5 bases from V and 1 base from J; bases unmatched to any gene: 7.

J is TRBJ1-1 and V is TRBV4-1; the D gene is possibly TRBD1 (6 bases). CDR1 is MGHRA and CDR2 is YSYEKL in the germline V gene. The CDR3 length is 15 residues. V lost 4 bases to trimming and J lost 0 bases, with 12 bases between them. For the CDR3, the DNA is TGCGCCAGCAGCCCCAGACAGGACGTGAACACTGAAGCTTTCTTT. Protein: CASSPRQDVNTEAFF.

The chain carries TRBV7-9 and TRBJ2-3, with 10 bases matching TRBD1. J gave up 1 base and V 2 bases, and 6 bases lay outside the gene matches. In germline, CDR1 is SEHNR, CDR2 FQNEAQ (reference sequence). The CDR3 loop spans 17 amino acids. The CDR3 DNA sequence: TGTGCCAGCAGCTTAATTACCGGGACAGGGGGCACAGATACGCAGTATTTT. Translated, it gives CASSLITGTGGTDTQYF.

This clone was recorded at least ten times. The CDR3 is CAIKGAVSTDTQYF. The CDR3 DNA follows: TGTGCCATCAAGGGGGCGGTAAGCACAGATACGCAGTATTTT. The J gene is TRBJ2-3, the V gene TRBV10-3, with TRBD1 matching over 7 bases. Germline CDR1 ENHRY, CDR2 SYGVKD. J gave up 0 bases and V 7 bases, and 4 bases lay outside the gene matches. The CDR3 sequence is 14 residues long.

The J gene is TRBJ2-7, the V gene TRBV28; D unclear. Germline V CDR1 and CDR2: MDHEN, SYDVKM. With 1 base removed from V and 2 bases from J, the gap between germline ends came to 9 bases. This CDR3 is 14 amino acids long. The CDR3 DNA is TGTGCCAGCAGTTTATTGGGCAGGACCTACGAGCAGTACTTC. Protein: CASSLLGRTYEQYF.

The rearrangement links TRBV18 to TRBJ2-7, with 9 bases fitting TRBD1. The CDR3 has 15 residues. Germline lookup yields CDR1 KGHSH and CDR2 LQKENI. V gave up 3 bases and J gave up 4 bases; unmatched junction bases: 7. Here the CDR3 reads CASSPSGTGLYEQYF. The CDR3 DNA is TGTGCCAGCTCACCGTCGGGGACAGGGCTTTACGAGCAGTACTTC.

This chain uses TRBV2 with TRBJ1-5; a possible D gene is TRBD1 (6 bases). Germline lookup yields CDR1 SNHLY and CDR2 FYNNEI. CDR3 length: 15 amino acids. Trimming cost V 1 base and J 4 bases, with 11 bases left between them. The CDR3 is CASSEDGQRNQPQHF. CDR3 in DNA: TGTGCCAGCAGTGAAGATGGACAGAGGAATCAGCCCCAGCATTTT.

The gene calls are TRBV19 and TRBJ1-2, with D tentatively TRBD1 (6 bases). Trimming removed 11 bases at V and 7 bases at J, with 23 bases between. The CDR3 sequence is 14 residues long. Germline CDR1 LNHDA, CDR2 SQIVND (reference sequence). The CDR3: CAGGRTGTSGGYTF. The CDR3 nucleotides are TGTGCCGGCGGACGAACCGGGACATCGGGTGGCTACACCTTC.

The V gene is TRBV27, the J gene TRBJ2-5; 13 positions match TRBD2. Losses at the gene ends were 8 bases for V and 2 bases for J; bases not matched to a gene: 17. Germline loops: CDR1 MNHEY, CDR2 SMNVEV (reference sequence). The CDR3 contains 19 residues. CDR3 DNA sequence: TGTGCCAGCGGGCGAGTTTGGGGACTAGCGGGAAAAGTTCAAGAGACCCAGTACTTC. Translated: CASGRVWGLAGKVQETQYF.

The chain carries TRBV18 and TRBJ1-1, with D uncertain. Germline CDR1 and CDR2: KGHSH and LQKENI. The CDR3 spans 16 residues. V was cut by 5 bases and J by 5 bases, with 21 bases left in between. The CDR3 region has the DNA TGTGCCAGCTCAAGAGCGGTATTAATTTCGGGGACTGAAGCTTTCTTT. Its protein is CASSRAVLISGTEAFF.

The chain uses TRBV3-1 (or the pseudogene TRBV3-2) and TRBJ2-4; no clear D gene. V was pared by 4 bases and J by 1 base, with 14 bases between. The CDR3 extends over 16 amino acids. The germline V gene encodes CDR1 LGHDT and CDR2 YNNKEL (reference sequence). CDR3 in DNA: TGTGCCAGCAGCCTTAACCTCGGTACGGCCAAAAACATTCAGTACTTC. Translating it yields CASSLNLGTAKNIQYF.

V and J are TRBV3-1 (or the pseudogene TRBV3-2) and TRBJ1-1, with TRBD1 matching over 10 bases. The CDR3 is 14 residues long. V was clipped by 1 base and J by 4 bases; unmatched bases: 0. Germline V CDR1 and CDR2: LGHDT, YNNKEL (reference sequence). CDR3 DNA sequence: TGTGCCAGCAGCCAAGGGACAGGGGGCACTGAAGCTTTCTTT. This encodes CASSQGTGGTEAFF.

The V call is TRBV6-5, the J call TRBJ2-6, with 7 positions matching TRBD2. V was pared by 2 bases and J by 2 bases, with 0 bases of the junction left unmatched. From germline, CDR1 is MNHEY and CDR2 SVGAGI. CDR3 length: 15 amino acids. CDR3 DNA: TGTGCCAGCAGTTACGCGGGGGCTGGGGCCAACGTCCTGACTTTC. This gives the protein CASSYAGAGANVLTF.

This chain joins TRBV18 and TRBJ1-4; 9 bases map to TRBD1. Germline V gene data show CDR1 as KGHSH and CDR2 as LQKENI. V lost 6 bases and J lost 6; bases outside the gene matches: 8. The CDR3 has 15 residues. The chain's CDR3 is CASSPIQGADEKLFF. The CDR3 region has the DNA TGTGCCAGCTCTCCAATACAGGGGGCAGATGAAAAACTGTTTTTT.